This T cell receptor beta chain was sequenced in a study of technical replicates of blood from a few donors. TCRdb's table, derived via immunoSEQ multiplex PCR, lists solely in-frame clones and lacks some. The top ten clones hold roughly 3.7% of a sample with tens of thousands of clones, 75% to 90% of them seen once. The CDR3 loop spans 14 amino acids. The V gene end was trimmed by 5 bases and the J gene end by 5 bases; junction bases not matched to a gene: 4. Germline assignment: CDR1 SGHTA and CDR2 FQGTGA. V and J are TRBV7-3 and TRBJ2-1, with 9 bases matching TRBD1. This sequence was found in a human donor in good health. Some clones in this sample may be carry-over from other donors' samples. The material sequenced was PBMCs. CDR3 sequence: CASSPRTGDNEQFF. The CDR3 DNA reads as TGTGCCAGCAGCCCGAGGACAGGGGACAATGAGCAGTTCTTC.